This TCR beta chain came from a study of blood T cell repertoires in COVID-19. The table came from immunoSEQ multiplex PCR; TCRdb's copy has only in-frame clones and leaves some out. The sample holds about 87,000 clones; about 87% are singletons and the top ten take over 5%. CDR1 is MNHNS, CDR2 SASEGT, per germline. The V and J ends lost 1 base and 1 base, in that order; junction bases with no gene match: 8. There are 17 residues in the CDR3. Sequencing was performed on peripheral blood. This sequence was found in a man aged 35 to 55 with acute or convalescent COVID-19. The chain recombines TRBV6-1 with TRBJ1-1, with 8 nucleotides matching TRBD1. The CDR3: CASSEGGGQGANTEAFF. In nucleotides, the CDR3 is TGTGCCAGCAGTGAAGGGGGTGGTCAGGGGGCGAACACTGAAGCTTTCTTT.